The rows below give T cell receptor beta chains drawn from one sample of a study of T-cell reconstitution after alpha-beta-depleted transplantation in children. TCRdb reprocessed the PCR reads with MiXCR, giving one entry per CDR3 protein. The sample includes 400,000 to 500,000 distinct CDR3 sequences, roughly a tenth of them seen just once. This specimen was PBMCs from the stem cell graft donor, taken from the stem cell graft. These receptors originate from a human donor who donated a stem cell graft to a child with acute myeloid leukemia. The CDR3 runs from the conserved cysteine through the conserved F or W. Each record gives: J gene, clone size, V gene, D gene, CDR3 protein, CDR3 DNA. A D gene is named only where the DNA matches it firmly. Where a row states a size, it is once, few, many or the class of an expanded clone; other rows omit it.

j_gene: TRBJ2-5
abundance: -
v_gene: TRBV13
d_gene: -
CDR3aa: CASSPRSSAEPFLREGKETQYF
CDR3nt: TGTGCCAGCAGCCCTAGGTCCTCGGCCGAGCCTTTTTTGCGGGAAGGAAAAGAGACCCAGTACTTC

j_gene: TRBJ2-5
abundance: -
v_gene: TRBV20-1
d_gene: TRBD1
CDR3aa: CSARDSDPGTGSPLDQYF
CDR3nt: TGCAGTGCTAGAGATTCTGATCCCGGGACAGGGTCCCCCCTGGACCAGTACTTC

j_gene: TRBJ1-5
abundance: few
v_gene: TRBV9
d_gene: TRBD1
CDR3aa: CASSVDVRGTPQHF
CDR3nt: TGTGCCAGCAGCGTAGACGTCAGGGGGACGCCCCAGCATTTT

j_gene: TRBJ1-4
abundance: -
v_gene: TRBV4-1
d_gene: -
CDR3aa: CASSHRDLNEKLFF
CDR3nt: TGCGCCAGCAGCCATCGGGACCTTAATGAAAAACTGTTTTTT

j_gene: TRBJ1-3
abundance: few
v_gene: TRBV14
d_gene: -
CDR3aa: CASSQQLGNTIYF
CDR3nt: TGTGCCAGCAGCCAACAGCTTGGAAACACCATATATTTT

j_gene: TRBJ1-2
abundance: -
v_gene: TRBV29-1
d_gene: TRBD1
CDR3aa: CSVESTGPNYGYTF
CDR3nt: TGCAGCGTTGAGTCGACAGGGCCAAACTATGGCTACACCTTC

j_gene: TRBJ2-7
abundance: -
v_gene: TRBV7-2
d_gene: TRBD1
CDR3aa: CASTSGGVYEQYF
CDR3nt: TGTGCCAGCACTTCAGGGGGCGTATACGAGCAGTACTTC

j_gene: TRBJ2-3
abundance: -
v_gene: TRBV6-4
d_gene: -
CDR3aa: CASSDVGGSDTQYF
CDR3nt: TGTGCCAGCAGTGACGTTGGGGGGTCAGATACGCAGTATTTT

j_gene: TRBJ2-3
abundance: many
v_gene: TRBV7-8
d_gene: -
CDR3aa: CASSLEHGADTQYF
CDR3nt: TGTGCCAGCAGCTTAGAACACGGGGCAGATACGCAGTATTTT

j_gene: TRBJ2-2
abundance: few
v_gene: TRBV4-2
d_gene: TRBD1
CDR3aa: CASSQDLQGAGGELFF
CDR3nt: TGTGCCAGCAGCCAAGATTTACAGGGGGCAGGGGGGGAGCTGTTTTTT

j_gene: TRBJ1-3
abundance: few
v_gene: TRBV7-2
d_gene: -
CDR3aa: CASSPRTIASFGNTIYF
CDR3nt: TGTGCCAGCAGCCCAAGAACCATAGCCAGTTTTGGAAACACCATATATTTT

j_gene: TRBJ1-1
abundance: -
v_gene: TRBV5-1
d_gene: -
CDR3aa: CASSLAEGMNTEAFF
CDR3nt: TGCGCCAGCAGCTTGGCCGAAGGTATGAACACTGAAGCTTTCTTT

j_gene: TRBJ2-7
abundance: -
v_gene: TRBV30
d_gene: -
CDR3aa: CAWSRSRTYEQYF
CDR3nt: TGTGCCTGGAGTAGGAGTAGGACCTACGAGCAGTACTTC

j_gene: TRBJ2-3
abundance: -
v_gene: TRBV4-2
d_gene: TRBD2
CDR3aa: CASSPKALAGGRWTDTQYF
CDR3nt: TGTGCCAGCAGCCCGAAAGCGCTAGCGGGGGGTAGATGGACAGATACGCAGTATTTT

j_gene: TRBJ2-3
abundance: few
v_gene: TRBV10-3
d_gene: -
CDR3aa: CARAEDGTDTQYF
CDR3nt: TGTGCCAGAGCAGAGGACGGCACAGATACGCAGTATTTT

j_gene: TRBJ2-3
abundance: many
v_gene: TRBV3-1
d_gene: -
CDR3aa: CASSLWGDEQYF
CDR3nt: TGTGCCAGCAGCCTCTGGGGGGACGAACAGTATTTT

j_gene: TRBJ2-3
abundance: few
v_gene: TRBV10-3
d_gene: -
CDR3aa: CAISEVRLHSTDTQYF
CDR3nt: TGTGCCATCAGTGAGGTTCGGCTCCACAGCACAGATACGCAGTATTTT

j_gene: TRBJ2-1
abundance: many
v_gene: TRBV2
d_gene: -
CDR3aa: CASSPTRGSPYNEQFF
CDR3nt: TGTGCCAGCAGCCCGACGCGGGGAAGTCCCTACAATGAGCAGTTCTTC

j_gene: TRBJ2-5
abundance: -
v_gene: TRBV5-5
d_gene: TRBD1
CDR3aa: CASSTGQGKETQYF
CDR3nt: TGTGCCAGCAGCACCGGACAGGGTAAAGAGACCCAGTACTTC

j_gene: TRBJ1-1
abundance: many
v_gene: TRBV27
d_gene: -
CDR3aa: CASSLKPTTEAFF
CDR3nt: TGTGCCAGCAGTTTAAAACCGACCACTGAAGCTTTCTTT

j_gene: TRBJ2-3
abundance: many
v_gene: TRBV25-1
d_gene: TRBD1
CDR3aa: CASSTRTGADTQYF
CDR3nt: TGTGCCAGCAGTACCCGGACAGGCGCAGATACGCAGTATTTT

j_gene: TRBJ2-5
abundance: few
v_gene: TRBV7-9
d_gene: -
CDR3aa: CASSPPGQWEETQYF
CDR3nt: TGTGCCAGCAGCCCCCCCGGGCAATGGGAAGAGACCCAGTACTTC

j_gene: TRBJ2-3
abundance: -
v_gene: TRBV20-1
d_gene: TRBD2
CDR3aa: CCASQFGTSGGTDTQYF
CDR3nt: TGCTGTGCTAGCCAATTCGGGACTAGCGGGGGCACAGATACGCAGTATTTT

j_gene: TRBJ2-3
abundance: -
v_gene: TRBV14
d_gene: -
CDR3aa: CASSRQLQGTDTQYF
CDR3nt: TGTGCCAGCAGCCGGCAACTACAGGGAACAGATACGCAGTATTTT

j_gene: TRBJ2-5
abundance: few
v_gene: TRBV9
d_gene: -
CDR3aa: CASSVEGGTVQTQYF
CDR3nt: TGTGCCAGCAGCGTAGAAGGGGGGACAGTGCAGACCCAGTACTTC

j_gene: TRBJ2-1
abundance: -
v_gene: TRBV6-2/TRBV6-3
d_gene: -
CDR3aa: CASSLDSTHHEQFF
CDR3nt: TGTGCCAGCAGTCTTGACTCCACACATCATGAGCAGTTCTTC

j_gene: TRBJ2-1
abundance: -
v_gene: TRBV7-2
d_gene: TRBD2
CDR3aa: CASSGLAGGYNEQFF
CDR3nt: TGTGCCAGCAGCGGCCTAGCGGGAGGTTACAATGAGCAGTTCTTC

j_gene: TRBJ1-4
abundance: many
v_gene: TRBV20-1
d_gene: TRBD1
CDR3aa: CSVKQGDEKLFF
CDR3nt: TGCAGCGTAAAACAGGGGGATGAAAAACTGTTTTTT

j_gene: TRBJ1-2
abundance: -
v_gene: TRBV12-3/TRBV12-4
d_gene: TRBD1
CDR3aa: CASRSAGTVGYTF
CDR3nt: TGTGCCAGCAGATCTGCTGGGACAGTTGGCTACACCTTC

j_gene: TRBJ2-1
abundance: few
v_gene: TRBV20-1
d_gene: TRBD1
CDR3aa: CSARVTGGVNEQFF
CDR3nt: TGCAGTGCTAGAGTGACAGGGGGCGTTAATGAGCAGTTCTTC

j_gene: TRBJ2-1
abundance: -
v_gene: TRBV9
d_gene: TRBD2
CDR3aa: CASSVVTGGLHEQFF
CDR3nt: TGTGCCAGCAGCGTAGTAACGGGGGGGCTACATGAGCAGTTCTTC

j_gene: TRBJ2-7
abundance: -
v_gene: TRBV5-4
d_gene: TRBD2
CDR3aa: CASSRFSGLSYEQYF
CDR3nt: TGTGCCAGCAGCAGATTCTCGGGACTATCCTACGAGCAGTACTTC

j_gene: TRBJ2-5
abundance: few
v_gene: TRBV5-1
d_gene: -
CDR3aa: CASSSSGRRETQYF
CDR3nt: TGCGCCAGCAGCTCCTCAGGTCGTCGAGAGACCCAGTACTTC

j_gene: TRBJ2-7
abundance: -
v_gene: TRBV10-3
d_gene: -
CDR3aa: CAISAATQTYEQYF
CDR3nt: TGTGCCATCAGTGCCGCGACTCAAACCTACGAGCAGTACTTC

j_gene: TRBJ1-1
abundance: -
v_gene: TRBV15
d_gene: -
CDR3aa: CATSRELGAGTEAFF
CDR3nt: TGTGCCACCAGCAGAGAATTAGGGGCGGGAACTGAAGCTTTCTTT

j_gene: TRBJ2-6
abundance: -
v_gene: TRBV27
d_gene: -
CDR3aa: CASSFGAFGANVLTF
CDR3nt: TGTGCCAGCAGCTTTGGGGCTTTTGGGGCCAACGTCCTGACTTTC

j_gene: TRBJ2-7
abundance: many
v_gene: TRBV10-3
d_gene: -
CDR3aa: CAISKNQGLEQYF
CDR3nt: TGTGCCATCAGCAAAAACCAGGGTCTCGAGCAGTACTTC

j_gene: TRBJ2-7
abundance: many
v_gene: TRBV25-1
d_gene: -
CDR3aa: CASSDRYEQYF
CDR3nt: TGTGCCAGCAGTGACCGCTACGAGCAGTACTTC

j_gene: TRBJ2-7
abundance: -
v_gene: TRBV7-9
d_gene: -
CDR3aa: CASSSFGLHSYEQYF
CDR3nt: TGTGCCAGCAGCTCATTCGGACTCCACTCCTACGAGCAGTACTTC

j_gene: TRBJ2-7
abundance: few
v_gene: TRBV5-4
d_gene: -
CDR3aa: CASSTDRRASSYEQYF
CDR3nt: TGTGCCAGCAGCACGGACCGCAGGGCGAGCTCCTACGAGCAGTACTTC

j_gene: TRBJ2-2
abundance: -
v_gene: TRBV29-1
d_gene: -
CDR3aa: CSAGRGANTGELFF
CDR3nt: TGCAGCGCCGGACGAGGGGCGAACACCGGGGAGCTGTTTTTT

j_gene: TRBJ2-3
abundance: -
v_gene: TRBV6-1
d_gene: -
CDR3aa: CASTVTGVLGTDTQYF
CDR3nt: TGTGCCAGCACCGTCACCGGGGTGCTAGGCACAGATACGCAGTATTTT

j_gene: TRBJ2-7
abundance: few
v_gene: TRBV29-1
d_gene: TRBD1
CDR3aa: CSVATGSHEQYF
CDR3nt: TGCAGCGTTGCGACAGGGAGCCACGAGCAGTACTTC

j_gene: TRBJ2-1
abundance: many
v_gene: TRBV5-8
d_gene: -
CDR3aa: CASSLATWDLYNEQFF
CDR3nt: TGTGCCAGCAGCTTGGCCACCTGGGATCTCTACAATGAGCAGTTCTTC

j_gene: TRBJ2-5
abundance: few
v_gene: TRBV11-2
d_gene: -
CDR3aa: CASTVVGETQYF
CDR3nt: TGTGCCAGCACCGTGGTTGGAGAGACCCAGTACTTC

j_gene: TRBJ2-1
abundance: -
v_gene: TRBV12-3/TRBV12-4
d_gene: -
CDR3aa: CASSPSSEQFF
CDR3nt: TGTGCCAGCAGCCCTTCCAGTGAGCAGTTCTTC

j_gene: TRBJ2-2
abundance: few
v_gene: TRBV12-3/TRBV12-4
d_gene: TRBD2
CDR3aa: CASNQAGGHTGELFF
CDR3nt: TGTGCCAGCAACCAGGCGGGGGGGCACACCGGGGAGCTGTTTTTT

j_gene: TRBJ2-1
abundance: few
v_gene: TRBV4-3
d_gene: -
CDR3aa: CASSKDYPYNEQFF
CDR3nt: TGCGCCAGCAGCAAGGACTATCCCTACAATGAGCAGTTCTTC

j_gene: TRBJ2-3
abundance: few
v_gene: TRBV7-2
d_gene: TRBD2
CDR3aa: CATTLAANTDTQYF
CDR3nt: TGTGCCACCACCCTAGCGGCCAATACAGATACGCAGTATTTT

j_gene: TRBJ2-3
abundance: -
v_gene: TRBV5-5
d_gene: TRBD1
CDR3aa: CASSLDPGQGADTQYF
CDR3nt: TGTGCCAGCAGCCTAGACCCGGGACAGGGCGCAGATACGCAGTATTTT

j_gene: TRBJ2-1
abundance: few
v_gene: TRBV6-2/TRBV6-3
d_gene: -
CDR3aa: CASSLGIRNEQFF
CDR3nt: TGTGCCAGCAGTTTGGGCATACGCAATGAGCAGTTCTTC

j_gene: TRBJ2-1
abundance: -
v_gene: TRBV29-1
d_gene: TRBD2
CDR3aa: CSVERTSGVGNEQFF
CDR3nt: TGCAGCGTCGAACGGACTAGCGGGGTAGGGAATGAGCAGTTCTTC

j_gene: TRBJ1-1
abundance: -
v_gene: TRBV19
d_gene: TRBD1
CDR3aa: CASSNSGGVNTEAFF
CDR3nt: TGTGCCAGTAGTAATTCAGGGGGAGTGAACACTGAAGCTTTCTTT